The T cell receptor beta chain described here comes from a study of T cell changes during pregnancy in multiple sclerosis. Germline V CDR1 and CDR2: SGHRS, YFSETQ. This CDR3 has 16 residues. V lost 1 base and J lost 3, with 16 bases in between. The table came from immunoSEQ multiplex PCR; TCRdb's copy has only in-frame clones and leaves some out. The table has tens of thousands of clones, 80% to 95% seen once. The receptor comes from a female donor with multiple sclerosis, enrolled in a pregnancy study. This chain links TRBV5-1 with TRBJ1-2, with D perhaps matching TRBD1 (5 bases). The sample here was CD4+ T cells from peripheral blood mononuclear cells, taken in the second trimester of pregnancy. CDR3 nucleotides: TGCGCCAGCAGCTTGAGGGCCTTCAGGGCCGACTATGGCTACACCTTC. Residues: CASSLRAFRADYGYTF.